This TCR beta chain was sequenced for a study of cytotoxic CD8 clonotypes in ibrutinib-treated CLL. Some clones are missing from TCRdb's copy, which holds only in-frame ones; the method was immunoSEQ multiplex PCR. The data show tens of thousands of clones, 70% seen once. This receptor was obtained from a human donor with chronic lymphocytic leukemia. Sequencing was performed on PBMCs, taken at disease progression, from a patient treated with ibrutinib.

The CDR3, as DNA: TGCGCCAGCAGTGAGCGGGGGGCTCTGAGAGGCTACACCTTC. Translated, it gives CASSERGALRGYTF. The V call is TRBV10-2, the J call TRBJ1-2; a weak D match, TRBD1 (6 bases). The V gene's germline CDR1 is WSHSY and CDR2 SAAADI. The CDR3 is made up of 14 amino acids. Trimming cost V 2 bases and J 8 bases, with 15 bases left between them.